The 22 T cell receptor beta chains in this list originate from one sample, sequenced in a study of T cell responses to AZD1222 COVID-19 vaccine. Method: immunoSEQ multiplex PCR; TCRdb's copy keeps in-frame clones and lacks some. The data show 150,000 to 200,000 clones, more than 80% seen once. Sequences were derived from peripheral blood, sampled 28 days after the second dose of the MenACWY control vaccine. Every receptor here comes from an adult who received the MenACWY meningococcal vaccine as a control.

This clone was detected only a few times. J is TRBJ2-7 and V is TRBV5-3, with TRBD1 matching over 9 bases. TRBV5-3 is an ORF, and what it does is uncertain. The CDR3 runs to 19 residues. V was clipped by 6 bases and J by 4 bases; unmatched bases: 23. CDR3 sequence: CARTYPRDRVSNYRYEQYF. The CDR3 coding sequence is TGTGCCAGAACCTATCCACGGGACAGGGTGTCAAATTACAGATACGAGCAGTACTTC.

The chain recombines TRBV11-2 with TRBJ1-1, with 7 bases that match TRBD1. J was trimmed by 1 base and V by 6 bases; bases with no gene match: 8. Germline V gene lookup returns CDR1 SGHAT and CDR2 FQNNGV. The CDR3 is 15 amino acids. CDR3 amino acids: CASRRPGQRNTEAFF. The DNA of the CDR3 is TGTGCCAGCAGGCGACCGGGACAGAGGAACACTGAAGCTTTCTTT. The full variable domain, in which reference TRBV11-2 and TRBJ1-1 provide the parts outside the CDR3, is EAGVAQSPRYKIIEKRQSVAFWCNPISGHATLYWYQQILGQGPKLLIQFQNNGVVDDSQLPKDRFSAERLKGVDSTLKIQPAKLEDSAVYLCASRRPGQRNTEAFFGQGTRLTVV.

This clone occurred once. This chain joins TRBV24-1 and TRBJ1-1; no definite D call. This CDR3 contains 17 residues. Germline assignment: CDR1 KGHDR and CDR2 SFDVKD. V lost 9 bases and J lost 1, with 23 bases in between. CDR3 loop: CATPVMIVAVGNTEAFF. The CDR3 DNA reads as TGTGCCACCCCAGTAATGATCGTGGCCGTAGGGAACACTGAAGCTTTCTTT.

CDR3 residues: CASSFTGGPGTGELFF. The DNA for the CDR3 is TGTGCCAGCAGCTTTACGGGGGGGCCGGGCACCGGGGAGCTGTTTTTT. The chain combines TRBV11-2 with TRBJ2-2, with 8 bases fitting TRBD2. The CDR3 totals 16 residues. Per germline, CDR1 SGHAT and CDR2 FQNNGV. J lost 4 bases, V lost 3 bases, and 7 bases had no gene match.

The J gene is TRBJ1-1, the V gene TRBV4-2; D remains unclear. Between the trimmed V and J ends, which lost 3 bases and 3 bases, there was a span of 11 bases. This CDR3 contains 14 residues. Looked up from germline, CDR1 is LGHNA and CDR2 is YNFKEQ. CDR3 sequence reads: CASSQDGVYTEAFF. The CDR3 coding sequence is TGTGCCAGCAGCCAGGATGGGGTTTACACTGAAGCTTTCTTT.

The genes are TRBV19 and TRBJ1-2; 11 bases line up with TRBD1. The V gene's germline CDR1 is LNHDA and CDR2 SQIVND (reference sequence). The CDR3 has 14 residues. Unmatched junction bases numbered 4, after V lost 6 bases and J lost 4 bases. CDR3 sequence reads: CASSTGQGVYGYTF. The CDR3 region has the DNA TGTGCCAGTAGCACGGGACAGGGGGTCTATGGCTACACCTTC.

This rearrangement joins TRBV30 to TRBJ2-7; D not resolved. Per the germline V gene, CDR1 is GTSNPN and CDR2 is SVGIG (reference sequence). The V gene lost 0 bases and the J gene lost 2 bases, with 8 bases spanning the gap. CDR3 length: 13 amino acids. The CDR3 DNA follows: TGTGCCTGGAGTGTACCCCCCGCCTACGAGCAGTACTTC. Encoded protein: CAWSVPPAYEQYF.

CDR3 sequence: CASSPGQGLGYTF. CDR3 nucleotides: TGTGCCAGCAGTCCCGGACAGGGGCTCGGCTACACCTTC. This chain joins TRBV6-2 or TRBV6-3 and TRBJ1-2; 9 positions match TRBD1. The CDR3 consists of 13 residues. J was trimmed by 8 bases and V by 5 bases; bases with no gene match: 6. Germline assignment: CDR1 MNHEY and CDR2 SVGEGT.

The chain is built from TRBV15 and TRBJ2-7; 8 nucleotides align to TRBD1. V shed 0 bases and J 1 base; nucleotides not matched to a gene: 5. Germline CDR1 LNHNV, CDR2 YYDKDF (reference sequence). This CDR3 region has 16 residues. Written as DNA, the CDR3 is TGTGCCACCAGCAGAGATAGGGGACAGGCGTCCTACGAGCAGTACTTC. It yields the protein CATSRDRGQASYEQYF.

The CDR3 loop reads CASSYGGRAGYEQFF. The CDR3 DNA reads as TGTGCCAGCAGTTACGGCGGGAGGGCTGGATATGAGCAGTTCTTC. J is TRBJ2-1 and V is TRBV6-5; 9 bases map to TRBD2. V was clipped by 2 bases and J by 8 bases; unmatched bases: 7. Germline V CDR1 and CDR2: MNHEY, SVGAGI. The CDR3 extends over 15 amino acids.

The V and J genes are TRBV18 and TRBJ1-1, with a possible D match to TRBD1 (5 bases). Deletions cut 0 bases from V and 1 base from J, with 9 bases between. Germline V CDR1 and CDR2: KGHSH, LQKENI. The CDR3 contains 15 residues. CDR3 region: CASSPPTRANTEAFF. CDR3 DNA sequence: TGTGCCAGCTCACCACCAACCAGGGCGAACACTGAAGCTTTCTTT.

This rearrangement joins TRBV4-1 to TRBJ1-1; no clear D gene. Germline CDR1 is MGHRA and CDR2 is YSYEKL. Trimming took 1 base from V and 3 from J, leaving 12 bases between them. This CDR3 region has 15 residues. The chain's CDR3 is CASSQVEVGDTEAFF. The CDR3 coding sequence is TGCGCCAGCAGCCAAGTAGAGGTGGGAGACACTGAAGCTTTCTTT.

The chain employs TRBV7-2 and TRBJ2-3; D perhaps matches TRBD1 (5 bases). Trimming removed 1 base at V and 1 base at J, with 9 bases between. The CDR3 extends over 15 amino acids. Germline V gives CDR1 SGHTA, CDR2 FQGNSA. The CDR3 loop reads CASSLVLGGTDTQYF. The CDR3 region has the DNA TGTGCCAGCAGCTTAGTTTTAGGGGGCACAGATACGCAGTATTTT.

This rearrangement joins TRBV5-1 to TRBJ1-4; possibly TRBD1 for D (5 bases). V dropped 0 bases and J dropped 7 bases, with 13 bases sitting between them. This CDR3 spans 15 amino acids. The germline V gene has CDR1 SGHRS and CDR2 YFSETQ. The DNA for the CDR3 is TGCGCCAGCAGCTTGGCTCTAGGGGACGGTGAAAAACTGTTTTTT. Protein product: CASSLALGDGEKLFF.

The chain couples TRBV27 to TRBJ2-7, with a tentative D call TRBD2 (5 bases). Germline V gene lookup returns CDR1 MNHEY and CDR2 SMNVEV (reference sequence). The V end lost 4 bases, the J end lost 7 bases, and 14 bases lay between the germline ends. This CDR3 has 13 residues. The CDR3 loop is CASSSSGIGEQYF. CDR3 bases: TGTGCCAGCAGTTCCTCGGGGATCGGGGAGCAGTACTTC.

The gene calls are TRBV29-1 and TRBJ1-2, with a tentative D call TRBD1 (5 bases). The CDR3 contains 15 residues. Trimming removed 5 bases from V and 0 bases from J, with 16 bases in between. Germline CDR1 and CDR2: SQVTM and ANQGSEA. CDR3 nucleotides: TGCAGCGTTCTCAAGGCCCAGGGTCCTAACTATGGCTACACCTTC. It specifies CSVLKAQGPNYGYTF.

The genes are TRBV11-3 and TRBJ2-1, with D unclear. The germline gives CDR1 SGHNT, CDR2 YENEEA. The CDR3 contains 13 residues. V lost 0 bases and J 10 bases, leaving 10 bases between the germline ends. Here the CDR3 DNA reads TGTGCCAGCAGCTTAGAGTCCCTCCGGGAGCAGTTCTTC. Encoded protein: CASSLESLREQFF.

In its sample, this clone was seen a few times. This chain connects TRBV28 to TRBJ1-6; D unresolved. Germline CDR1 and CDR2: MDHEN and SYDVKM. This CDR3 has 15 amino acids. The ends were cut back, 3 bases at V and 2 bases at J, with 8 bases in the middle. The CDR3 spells CASSFSGPYNSPLHF. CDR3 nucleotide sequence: TGTGCCAGCAGTTTTAGCGGACCCTATAATTCACCCCTCCACTTT.

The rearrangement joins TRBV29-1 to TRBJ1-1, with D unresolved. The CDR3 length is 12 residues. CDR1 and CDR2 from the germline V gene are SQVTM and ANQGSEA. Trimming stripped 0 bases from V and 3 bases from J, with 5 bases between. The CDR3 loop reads CSVEDRYTEAFF. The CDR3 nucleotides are TGCAGCGTTGAAGACAGATACACTGAAGCTTTCTTT.

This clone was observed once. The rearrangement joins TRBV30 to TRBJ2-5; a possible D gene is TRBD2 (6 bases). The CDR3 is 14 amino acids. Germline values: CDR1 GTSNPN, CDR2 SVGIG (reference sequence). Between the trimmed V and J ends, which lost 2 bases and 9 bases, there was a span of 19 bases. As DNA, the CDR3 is TGTGCCTGGAGTCAGTACCGGGACTCCAAATCCCAGTACTTC. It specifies CAWSQYRDSKSQYF.

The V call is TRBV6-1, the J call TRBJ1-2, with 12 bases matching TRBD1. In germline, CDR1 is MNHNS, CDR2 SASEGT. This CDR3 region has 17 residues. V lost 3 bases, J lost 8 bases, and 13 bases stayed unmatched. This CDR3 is CASSDLFRGQGARGYTF. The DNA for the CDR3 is TGTGCCAGCAGTGACCTTTTCCGGGGACAGGGGGCTAGGGGCTACACCTTC.

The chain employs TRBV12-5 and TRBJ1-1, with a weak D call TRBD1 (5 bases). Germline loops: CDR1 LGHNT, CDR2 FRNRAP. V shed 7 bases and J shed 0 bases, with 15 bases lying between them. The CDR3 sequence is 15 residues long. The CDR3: CASALRGPLNTEAFF. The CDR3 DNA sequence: TGTGCTAGTGCCTTGAGGGGCCCCTTGAACACTGAAGCTTTCTTT. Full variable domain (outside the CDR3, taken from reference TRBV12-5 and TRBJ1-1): DARVTQTPRHKVTEMGQEVTMRCQPILGHNTVFWYRQTMMQGLELLAYFRNRAPLDDSGMPKDRFSAEMPDATLATLKIQPSEPRDSAVYFCASALRGPLNTEAFFGQGTRLTVV.